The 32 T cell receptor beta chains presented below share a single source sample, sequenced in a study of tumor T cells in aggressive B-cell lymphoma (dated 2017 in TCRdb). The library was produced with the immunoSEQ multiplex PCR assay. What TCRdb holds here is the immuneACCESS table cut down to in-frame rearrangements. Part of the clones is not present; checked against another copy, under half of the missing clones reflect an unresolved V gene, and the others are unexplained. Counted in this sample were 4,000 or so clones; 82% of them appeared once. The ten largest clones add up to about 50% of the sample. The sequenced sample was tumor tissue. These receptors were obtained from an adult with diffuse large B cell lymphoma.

Written as DNA, the CDR3 is TGTGCCAGCAGCCCGCTGACAGGGGGCACTGAAGCTTTCTTT. It encodes CASSPLTGGTEAFF. V is TRBV5-4 and J is TRBJ1-1; 9 positions agree with TRBD1. The CDR3 runs 14 residues. With V trimmed by 4 bases and J by 4 bases, 5 bases remained unmatched. Looked up from germline, CDR1 is SGHNT and CDR2 is YYREEE (reference sequence).

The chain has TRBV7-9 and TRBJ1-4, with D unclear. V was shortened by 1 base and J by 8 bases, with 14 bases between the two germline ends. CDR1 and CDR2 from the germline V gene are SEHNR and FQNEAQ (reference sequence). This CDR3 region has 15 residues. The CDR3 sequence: CASSLGSHGEEKLFF. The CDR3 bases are TGTGCCAGCAGCTTAGGATCCCACGGGGAGGAAAAACTGTTTTTT. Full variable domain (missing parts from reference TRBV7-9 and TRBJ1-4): DTGVSQNPRHKITKRGQNVTFRCDPISEHNRLYWYRQTLGQGPEFLTYFQNEAQLEKSRLLSDRFSAERPKGSFSTLEIQRTEQGDSAMYLCASSLGSHGEEKLFFGSGTQLSVL.

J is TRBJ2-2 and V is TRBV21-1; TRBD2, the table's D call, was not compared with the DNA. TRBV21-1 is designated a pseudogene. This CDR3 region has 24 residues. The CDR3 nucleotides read TGTGCCAGCAGCAAAGTGGGTCCGGGCGTCGGGACTAGCGGGATGGGGGCGAACACCGGGGAGCTGTTTTTT. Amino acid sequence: CASSKVGPGVGTSGMGANTGELFF.

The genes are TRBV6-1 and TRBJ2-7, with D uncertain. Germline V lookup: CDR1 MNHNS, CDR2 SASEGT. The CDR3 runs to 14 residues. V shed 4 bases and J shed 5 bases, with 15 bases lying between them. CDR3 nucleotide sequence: TGTGCCAGCAGTGGCCTCGATTGGCCCCACGAGCAGTACTTC. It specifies CASSGLDWPHEQYF.

CDR3 amino acids: CASNFGQVNSPLHF. In DNA form, the CDR3 reads TGTGCCAGCAACTTCGGACAGGTTAATTCACCCCTCCACTTT. V and J are TRBV27 and TRBJ1-6; 7 bases line up with TRBD1. J lost 6 bases, V lost 7 bases, and 6 bases had no gene match. The CDR3 is made up of 14 amino acids. The germline gives CDR1 MNHEY, CDR2 SMNVEV (reference sequence).

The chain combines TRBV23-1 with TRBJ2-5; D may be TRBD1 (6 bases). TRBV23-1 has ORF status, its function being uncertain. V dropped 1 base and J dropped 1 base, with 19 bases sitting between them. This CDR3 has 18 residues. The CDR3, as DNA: TGCGCCAGCAGTCAATTCGCGACAGGCTGGGGTGCCCAAGAGACCCAGTACTTC. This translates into CASSQFATGWGAQETQYF.

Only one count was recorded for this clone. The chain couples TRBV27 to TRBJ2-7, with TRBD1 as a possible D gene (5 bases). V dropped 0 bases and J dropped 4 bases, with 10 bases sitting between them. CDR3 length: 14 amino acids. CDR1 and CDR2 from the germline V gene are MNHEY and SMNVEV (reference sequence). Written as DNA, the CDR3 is TGTGCCAGCAGTTTATCCCCAGGGATGTACGAGCAGTACTTC. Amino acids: CASSLSPGMYEQYF.

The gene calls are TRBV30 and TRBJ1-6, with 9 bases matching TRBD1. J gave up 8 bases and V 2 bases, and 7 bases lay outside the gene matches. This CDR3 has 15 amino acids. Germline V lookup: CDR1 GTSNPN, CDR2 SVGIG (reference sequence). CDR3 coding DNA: TGTGCCTGGAGTTTCCGGGACAGGGAGCATTCACCCCTCCACTTT. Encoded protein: CAWSFRDREHSPLHF.

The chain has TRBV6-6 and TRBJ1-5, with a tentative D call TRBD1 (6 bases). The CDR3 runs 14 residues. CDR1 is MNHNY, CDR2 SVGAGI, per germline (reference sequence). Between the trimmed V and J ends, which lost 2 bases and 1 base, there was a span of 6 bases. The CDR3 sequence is CASSYGQSNQPQHF. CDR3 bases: TGTGCCAGCAGTTACGGACAGAGCAATCAGCCCCAGCATTTT.

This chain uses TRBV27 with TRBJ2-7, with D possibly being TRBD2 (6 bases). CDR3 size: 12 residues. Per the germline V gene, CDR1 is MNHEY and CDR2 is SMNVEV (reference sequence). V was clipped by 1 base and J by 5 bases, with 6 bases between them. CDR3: CASSLWGDEQYF. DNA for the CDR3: TGTGCCAGCAGTTTATGGGGGGACGAGCAGTACTTC.

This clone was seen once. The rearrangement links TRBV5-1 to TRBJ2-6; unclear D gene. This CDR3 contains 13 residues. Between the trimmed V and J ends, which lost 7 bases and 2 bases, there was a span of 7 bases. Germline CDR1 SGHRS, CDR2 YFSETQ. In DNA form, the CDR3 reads TGCGCCAGCGCGCGGACTGGGGCCAACGTCCTGACTTTC. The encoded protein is CASARTGANVLTF. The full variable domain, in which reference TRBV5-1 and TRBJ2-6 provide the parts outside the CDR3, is KAGVTQTPRYLIKTRGQQVTLSCSPISGHRSVSWYQQTPGQGLQFLFEYFSETQRNKGNFPGRFSGRQFSNSRSEMNVSTLELGDSALYLCASARTGANVLTFGAGSRLTVL.

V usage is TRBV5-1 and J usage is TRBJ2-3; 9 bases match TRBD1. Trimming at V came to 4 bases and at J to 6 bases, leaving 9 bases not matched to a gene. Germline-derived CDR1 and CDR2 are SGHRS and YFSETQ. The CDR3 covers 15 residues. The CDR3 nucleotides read TGCGCCAGCAGCCTTCTGGGACAGGGCTTGGATACGCAGTATTTT. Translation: CASSLLGQGLDTQYF.

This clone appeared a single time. The CDR3 spells CATQDRASYEQYF. For the CDR3, the DNA is TGTGCCACCCAGGACAGGGCCTCCTACGAGCAGTACTTC. This chain uses TRBV2 with TRBJ2-7, with TRBD1 matching over 8 bases. The CDR3 is 13 residues long. CDR1 and CDR2 (germline): SNHLY, FYNNEI. J was trimmed by 0 bases and V by 10 bases; bases with no gene match: 5.

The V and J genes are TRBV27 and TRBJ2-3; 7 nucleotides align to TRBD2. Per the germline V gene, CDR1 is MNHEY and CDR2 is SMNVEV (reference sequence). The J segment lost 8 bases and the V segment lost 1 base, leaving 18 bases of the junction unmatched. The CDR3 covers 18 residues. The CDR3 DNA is TGTGCCAGCAGTTTATTGTGGGCCCGGTCTAGCGGCCCCGTTACGCAGTATTTT. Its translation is CASSLLWARSSGPVTQYF.

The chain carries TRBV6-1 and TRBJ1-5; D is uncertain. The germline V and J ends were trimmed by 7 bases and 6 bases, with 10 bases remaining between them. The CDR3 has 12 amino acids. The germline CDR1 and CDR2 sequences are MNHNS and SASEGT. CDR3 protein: CASTRLGQPQHF. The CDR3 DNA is TGTGCCAGCACCCGACTTGGTCAGCCCCAGCATTTT.

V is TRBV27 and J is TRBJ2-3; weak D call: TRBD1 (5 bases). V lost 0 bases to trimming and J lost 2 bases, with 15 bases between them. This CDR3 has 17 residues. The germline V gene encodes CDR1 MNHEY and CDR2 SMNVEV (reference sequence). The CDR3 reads CASSLSKGPEITDTQYF. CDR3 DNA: TGTGCCAGCAGTTTATCAAAGGGGCCAGAGATCACAGATACGCAGTATTTT.

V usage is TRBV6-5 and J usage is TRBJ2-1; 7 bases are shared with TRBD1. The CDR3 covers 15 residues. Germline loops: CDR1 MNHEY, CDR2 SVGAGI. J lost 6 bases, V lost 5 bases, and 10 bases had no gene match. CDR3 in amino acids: CASSPDRVLVNEQFF. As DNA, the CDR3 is TGTGCCAGCAGTCCCGACAGGGTGTTAGTCAATGAGCAGTTCTTC.

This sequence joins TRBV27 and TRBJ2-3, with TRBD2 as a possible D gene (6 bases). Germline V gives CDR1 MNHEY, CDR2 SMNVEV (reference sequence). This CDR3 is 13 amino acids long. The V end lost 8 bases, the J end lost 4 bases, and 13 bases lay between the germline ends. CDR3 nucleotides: TGTGCCAGCTCATGGGGGGTGGCAGATACGCAGTATTTT. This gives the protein CASSWGVADTQYF.

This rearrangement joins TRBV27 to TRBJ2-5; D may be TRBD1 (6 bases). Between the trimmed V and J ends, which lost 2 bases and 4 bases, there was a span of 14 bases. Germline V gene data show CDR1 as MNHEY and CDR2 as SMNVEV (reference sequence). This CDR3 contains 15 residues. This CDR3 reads CASSLAGDLLETQYF. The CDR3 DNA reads TGTGCCAGCAGTTTAGCAGGGGACCTCCTAGAGACCCAGTACTTC.

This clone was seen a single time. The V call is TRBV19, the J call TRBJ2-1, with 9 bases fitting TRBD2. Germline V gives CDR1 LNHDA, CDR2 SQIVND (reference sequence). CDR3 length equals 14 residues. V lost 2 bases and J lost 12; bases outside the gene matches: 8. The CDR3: CASSINILAGSQFF. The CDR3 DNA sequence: TGTGCCAGTAGTATAAACATCCTAGCGGGATCGCAGTTCTTC.

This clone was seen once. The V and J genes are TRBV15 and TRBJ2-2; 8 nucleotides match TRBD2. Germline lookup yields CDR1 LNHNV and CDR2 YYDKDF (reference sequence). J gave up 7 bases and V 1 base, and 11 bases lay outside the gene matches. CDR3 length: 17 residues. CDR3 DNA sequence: TGTGCCACCAGCAGAGCTACCTGGCGGGAGGTGGTCGGGGAGCTGTTTTTT. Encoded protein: CATSRATWREVVGELFF.

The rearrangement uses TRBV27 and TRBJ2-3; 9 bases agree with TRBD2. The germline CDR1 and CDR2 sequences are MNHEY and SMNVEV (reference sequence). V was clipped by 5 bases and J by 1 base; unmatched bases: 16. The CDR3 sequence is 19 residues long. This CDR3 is CASSLISPSGEGRTDTQYF. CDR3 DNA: TGTGCCAGCAGTCTCATATCCCCTAGCGGGGAGGGTCGCACAGATACGCAGTATTTT.

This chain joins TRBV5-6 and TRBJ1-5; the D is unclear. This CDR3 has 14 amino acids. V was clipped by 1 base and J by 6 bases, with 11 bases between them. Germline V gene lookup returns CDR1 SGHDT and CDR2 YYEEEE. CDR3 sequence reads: CASSLLQSLQPQHF. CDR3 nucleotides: TGTGCCAGCAGCTTGTTGCAGTCCCTTCAGCCCCAGCATTTT.

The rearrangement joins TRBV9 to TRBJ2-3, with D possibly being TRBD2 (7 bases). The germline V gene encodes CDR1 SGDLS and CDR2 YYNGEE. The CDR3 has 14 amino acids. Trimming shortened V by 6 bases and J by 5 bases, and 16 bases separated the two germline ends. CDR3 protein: CASNRGAGEDTQYF. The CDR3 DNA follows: TGTGCCAGCAACCGGGGGGCAGGAGAAGATACGCAGTATTTT. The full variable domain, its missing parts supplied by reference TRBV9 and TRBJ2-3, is DSGVTQTPKHLITATGQRVTLRCSPRSGDLSVYWYQQSLDQGLQFLIQYYNGEERAKGNILERFSAQQFPDLHSELNLSSLELGDSALYFCASNRGAGEDTQYFGPGTRLTVL.

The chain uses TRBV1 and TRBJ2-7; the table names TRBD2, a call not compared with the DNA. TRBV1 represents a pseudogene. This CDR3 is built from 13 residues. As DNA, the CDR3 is TGCACCAGCAGCCCCTTTCCCGCCTACGAGCAGTACTTC. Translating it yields CTSSPFPAYEQYF.

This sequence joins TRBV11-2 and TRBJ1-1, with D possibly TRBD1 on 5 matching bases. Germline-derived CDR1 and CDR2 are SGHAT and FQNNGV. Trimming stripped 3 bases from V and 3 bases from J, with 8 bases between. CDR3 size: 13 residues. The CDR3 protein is CASSFQGDTEAFF. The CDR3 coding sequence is TGTGCCAGCAGCTTCCAAGGGGACACTGAAGCTTTCTTT. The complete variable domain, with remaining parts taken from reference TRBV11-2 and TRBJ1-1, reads EAGVAQSPRYKIIEKRQSVAFWCNPISGHATLYWYQQILGQGPKLLIQFQNNGVVDDSQLPKDRFSAERLKGVDSTLKIQPAKLEDSAVYLCASSFQGDTEAFFGQGTRLTVV.

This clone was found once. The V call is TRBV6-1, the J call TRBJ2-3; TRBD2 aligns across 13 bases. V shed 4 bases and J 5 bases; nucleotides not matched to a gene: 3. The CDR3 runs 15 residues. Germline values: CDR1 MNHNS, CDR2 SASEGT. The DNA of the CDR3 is TGTGCCAGCAGTGCGGGACTAGCGGGACGAGATACGCAGTATTTT. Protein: CASSAGLAGRDTQYF.

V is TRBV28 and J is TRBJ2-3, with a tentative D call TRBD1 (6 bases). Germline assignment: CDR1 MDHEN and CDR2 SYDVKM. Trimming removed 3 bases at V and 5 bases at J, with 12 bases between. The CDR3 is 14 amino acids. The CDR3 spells CASSLVGALDTQYF. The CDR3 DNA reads TGTGCCAGCAGTTTGGTGGGGGCATTAGATACGCAGTATTTT.

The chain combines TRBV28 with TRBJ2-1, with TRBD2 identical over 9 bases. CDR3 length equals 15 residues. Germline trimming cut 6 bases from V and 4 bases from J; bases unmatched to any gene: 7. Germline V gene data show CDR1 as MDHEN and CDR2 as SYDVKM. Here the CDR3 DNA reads TGTGCCAGCAGGAATAGCGGGGGTTCATACAATGAGCAGTTCTTC. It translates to CASRNSGGSYNEQFF.

The CDR3 loop is CASSFGQGGEQYF. CDR3 sequence (DNA): TGTGCCAGCAGTTTTGGACAGGGTGGCGAGCAGTACTTC. The chain employs TRBV27 and TRBJ2-7; 8 bases match TRBD1. The ends lost 3 bases at V and 6 bases at J; junction bases unmatched: 4. This CDR3 comprises 13 residues. The V gene's germline CDR1 is MNHEY and CDR2 SMNVEV (reference sequence).

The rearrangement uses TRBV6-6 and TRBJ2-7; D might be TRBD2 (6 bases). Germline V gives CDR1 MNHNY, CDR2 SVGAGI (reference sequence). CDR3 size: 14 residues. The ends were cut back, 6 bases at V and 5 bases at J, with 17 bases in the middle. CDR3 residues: CASSHSRELNEQYF. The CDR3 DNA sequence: TGTGCCAGCAGCCACTCCCGGGAGTTAAACGAGCAGTACTTC.

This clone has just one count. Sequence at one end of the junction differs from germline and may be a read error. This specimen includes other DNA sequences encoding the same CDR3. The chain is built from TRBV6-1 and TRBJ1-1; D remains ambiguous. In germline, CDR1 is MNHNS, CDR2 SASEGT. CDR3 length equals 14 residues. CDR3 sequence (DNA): TGTGCCAGCAGCCAGAGCGGTAGGAACACTGAAGCTTTTTTT. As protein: CASSQSGRNTEAFF.